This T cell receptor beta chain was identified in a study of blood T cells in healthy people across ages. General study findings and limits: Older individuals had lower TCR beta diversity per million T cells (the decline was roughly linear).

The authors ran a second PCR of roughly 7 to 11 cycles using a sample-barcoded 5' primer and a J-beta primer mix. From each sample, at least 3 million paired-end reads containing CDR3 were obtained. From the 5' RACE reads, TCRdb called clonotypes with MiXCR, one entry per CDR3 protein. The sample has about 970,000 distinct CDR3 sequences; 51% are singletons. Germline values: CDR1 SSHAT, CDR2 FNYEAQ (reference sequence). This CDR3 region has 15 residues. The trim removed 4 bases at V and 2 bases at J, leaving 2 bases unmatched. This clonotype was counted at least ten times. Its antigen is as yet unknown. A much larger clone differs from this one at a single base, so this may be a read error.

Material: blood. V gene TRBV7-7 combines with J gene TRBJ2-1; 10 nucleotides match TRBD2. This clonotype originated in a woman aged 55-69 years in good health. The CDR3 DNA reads TGTGCCAGCAGCTGCGGACTAGCGGCCTACAATGAGCAGTTCTTC. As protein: CASSCGLAAYNEQFF. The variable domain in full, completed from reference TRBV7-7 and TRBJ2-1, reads GAGVSQSPRYKVTKRGQDVTLRCDPISSHATLYWYQQALGQGPEFLTYFNYEAQPDKSGLPSDRFSAERPEGSISTLTIQRTEQRDSAMYRCASSCGLAAYNEQFFGPGTRLTVL.